This T cell receptor beta chain was profiled in a study of T-cell memory formation after mild COVID-19. Germline CDR1 is SEHNR and CDR2 is FQNEAQ (reference sequence). This CDR3 is built from 9 residues. The V end was cut by 11 bases, the J end by 5 bases, with 6 bases between. This clonotype appeared a few times. One entry per CDR3 protein, called by TCRdb with MiXCR from the 5' RACE reads. This table holds about 440,000 distinct CDR3 sequences, 20% found once. The chain couples TRBV7-9 to TRBJ2-5, with unresolved D. The receptor was isolated from an adult woman who had mild COVID-19 (a few samples of this study predate the infection). Cell type and time point are not known. Material: PBMCs or a T cell subset sorted from them (not recorded which). The CDR3 loop reads CALTETQYF. The CDR3 nucleotides read TGTGCCCTAACGGAGACCCAGTACTTC.